These T cell receptor beta chains were read from a single sample in a study of cytotoxic CD8 clonotypes in ibrutinib-treated CLL. Clones were read by immunoSEQ multiplex PCR, and TCRdb kept only the in-frame ones, dropping some. The top ten clones hold 35% to 45% of a sample with thousands of clones, more than 70% of them seen once. The sequencing used PBMCs, collected before ibrutinib treatment. These receptors all stem from a human donor with chronic lymphocytic leukemia. CDR3s include the opening cysteine and the closing phenylalanine or tryptophan. D genes are given only for firm matches. Clone sizes are given selectively: once, few, many, or a class where the clone is expanded.

d_gene: .; abundance: .; j_gene: TRBJ1-3; v_gene: TRBV28; CDR3aa: CASRGRGGNTIYF; CDR3nt: TGTGCCAGCCGGGGGAGGGGTGGAAACACCATATATTTT
d_gene: .; abundance: .; j_gene: TRBJ2-6; v_gene: TRBV27; CDR3aa: CASRPVGAGANVLTF; CDR3nt: TGTGCCAGCAGACCAGTGGGGGCTGGGGCCAACGTCCTGACTTTC
d_gene: .; abundance: .; j_gene: TRBJ2-7; v_gene: TRBV5-6; CDR3aa: CASRDGLSYEQYF; CDR3nt: TGTGCCAGCAGAGACGGACTGTCCTACGAGCAGTACTTC
d_gene: .; abundance: .; j_gene: TRBJ1-4; v_gene: TRBV15; CDR3aa: CATSSRVMGEKLFF; CDR3nt: TGTGCCACCAGCAGCAGGGTAATGGGTGAAAAACTGTTTTTT
d_gene: TRBD1; abundance: .; j_gene: TRBJ2-5; v_gene: TRBV29-1; CDR3aa: CSFWTGTGETQYF; CDR3nt: TGCAGCTTCTGGACAGGGACTGGAGAGACCCAGTACTTC
d_gene: .; abundance: .; j_gene: TRBJ1-5; v_gene: TRBV6-1; CDR3aa: CASSDRERGYSNQPQHF; CDR3nt: TGTGCCAGCAGTGATCGCGAAAGAGGTTATAGCAATCAGCCCCAGCATTTT
d_gene: .; abundance: .; j_gene: TRBJ1-3; v_gene: TRBV27; CDR3aa: CASSLSYRTTGNTIYF; CDR3nt: TGTGCCAGCAGTTTATCCTACAGGACAACTGGAAACACCATATATTTT
d_gene: TRBD1; abundance: few; j_gene: TRBJ1-2; v_gene: TRBV28; CDR3aa: CASSQYRTGNYGYTF; CDR3nt: TGTGCCAGCAGTCAGTACCGGACAGGGAACTATGGCTACACCTTC
d_gene: .; abundance: few; j_gene: TRBJ1-5; v_gene: TRBV5-1; CDR3aa: CASSPGPPTSQPQHF; CDR3nt: TGCGCCAGCAGCCCGGGACCCCCCACTAGCCAGCCCCAGCATTTT
d_gene: .; abundance: .; j_gene: TRBJ2-1; v_gene: TRBV27; CDR3aa: CASRGGRSYNEQFF; CDR3nt: TGTGCCAGCAGGGGAGGTCGCTCCTACAATGAGCAGTTCTTC
d_gene: .; abundance: few; j_gene: TRBJ1-1; v_gene: TRBV6-1; CDR3aa: CASTNKGRRDTEAFF; CDR3nt: TGTGCCAGCACTAACAAGGGGAGGAGAGACACTGAAGCTTTCTTT
d_gene: TRBD2; abundance: few; j_gene: TRBJ2-2; v_gene: TRBV5-4; CDR3aa: CASSYETSGRAYGELFF; CDR3nt: TGTGCCAGCAGCTACGAGACTAGCGGGAGGGCCTACGGGGAGCTGTTTTTT
d_gene: TRBD2; abundance: .; j_gene: TRBJ2-5; v_gene: TRBV5-1; CDR3aa: CASSLGPAGGETQYF; CDR3nt: TGCGCCAGCAGCCTCGGTCCAGCGGGAGGAGAGACCCAGTACTTC
d_gene: .; abundance: .; j_gene: TRBJ1-1; v_gene: TRBV10-2; CDR3aa: CASSESRTANTEAFF; CDR3nt: TGCGCCAGCAGTGAGTCGAGGACAGCGAACACTGAAGCTTTCTTT
d_gene: .; abundance: .; j_gene: TRBJ1-5; v_gene: TRBV6-6; CDR3aa: CASSLNQPQHF; CDR3nt: TGTGCCAGCAGTCTAAATCAGCCCCAGCATTTT
d_gene: .; abundance: .; j_gene: TRBJ1-1; v_gene: TRBV5-1; CDR3aa: CASSLPTQNTEAFF; CDR3nt: TGCGCCAGCAGCTTGCCAACTCAAAACACTGAAGCTTTCTTT
d_gene: .; abundance: .; j_gene: TRBJ2-1; v_gene: TRBV6-4; CDR3aa: CASSAQWGEARYEQFF; CDR3nt: TGTGCCAGCAGTGCCCAGTGGGGGGAGGCTCGCTATGAGCAGTTCTTC
d_gene: .; abundance: .; j_gene: TRBJ2-1; v_gene: TRBV6-1; CDR3aa: CASSESEVHNEQFF; CDR3nt: TGTGCCAGCAGTGAGAGTGAGGTCCACAATGAGCAGTTCTTC
d_gene: .; abundance: .; j_gene: TRBJ1-5; v_gene: TRBV28; CDR3aa: CASSWTVYQPQHF; CDR3nt: TGTGCCAGCAGTTGGACAGTTTATCAGCCCCAGCATTTT
d_gene: .; abundance: medium-sized; j_gene: TRBJ1-2; v_gene: TRBV2; CDR3aa: CASSENKDYGYTF; CDR3nt: TGTGCCAGCAGTGAAAACAAGGACTATGGCTACACCTTC
d_gene: .; abundance: .; j_gene: TRBJ2-7; v_gene: TRBV5-5; CDR3aa: CASSLALPRDREQYF; CDR3nt: TGTGCCAGCAGCTTGGCCCTTCCCCGGGATCGTGAGCAGTACTTC
d_gene: .; abundance: .; j_gene: TRBJ2-2; v_gene: TRBV10-3; CDR3aa: CAISAEGWDTGELFF; CDR3nt: TGTGCCATCAGCGCCGAAGGGTGGGACACCGGGGAGCTGTTTTTT
d_gene: .; abundance: few; j_gene: TRBJ1-2; v_gene: TRBV5-1; CDR3aa: CASSGDNYGYTF; CDR3nt: TGCGCCAGTTCTGGGGATAACTATGGCTACACCTTC
d_gene: TRBD2; abundance: .; j_gene: TRBJ2-5; v_gene: TRBV20-1; CDR3aa: CSAPSGSAQYF; CDR3nt: TGCAGTGCTCCTAGCGGGAGTGCCCAGTACTTC
d_gene: .; abundance: .; j_gene: TRBJ2-2; v_gene: TRBV2; CDR3aa: CATLRGNTGELFF; CDR3nt: TGTGCCACCCTGAGGGGGAACACCGGGGAGCTGTTTTTT
d_gene: TRBD2; abundance: few; j_gene: TRBJ2-1; v_gene: TRBV27; CDR3aa: CASRSGTSGEYNEQFF; CDR3nt: TGTGCCAGCAGATCGGGCACTAGCGGGGAATACAATGAGCAGTTCTTC
d_gene: .; abundance: .; j_gene: TRBJ1-1; v_gene: TRBV7-8; CDR3aa: CASRRGGSNTEAFF; CDR3nt: TGTGCCAGCAGGAGGGGGGGGTCCAACACTGAAGCTTTCTTT
d_gene: .; abundance: .; j_gene: TRBJ2-2; v_gene: TRBV11-2; CDR3aa: CASSLAYTGELFF; CDR3nt: TGTGCCAGCAGCTTAGCCTACACCGGGGAGCTGTTTTTT
d_gene: .; abundance: .; j_gene: TRBJ2-1; v_gene: TRBV11-2; CDR3aa: CASAVGTQTANNEQFF; CDR3nt: TGTGCCAGCGCAGTAGGAACTCAGACAGCTAACAATGAGCAGTTCTTC
d_gene: .; abundance: few; j_gene: TRBJ1-2; v_gene: TRBV28; CDR3aa: CASSLRPEVGGYTF; CDR3nt: TGTGCCAGCAGTCTACGCCCCGAGGTTGGAGGCTACACCTTC
d_gene: TRBD2; abundance: .; j_gene: TRBJ2-7; v_gene: TRBV10-3; CDR3aa: CAADSGLAGYEQYF; CDR3nt: TGTGCCGCGGATTCGGGACTAGCGGGCTACGAGCAGTACTTC
d_gene: .; abundance: .; j_gene: TRBJ2-3; v_gene: TRBV30; CDR3aa: CAWSVRRADTQYF; CDR3nt: TGTGCCTGGAGTGTACGCAGGGCTGATACGCAGTATTTT
d_gene: TRBD2; abundance: .; j_gene: TRBJ2-1; v_gene: TRBV10-2; CDR3aa: CASSVAGVGNEQFF; CDR3nt: TGCGCCAGCAGTGTAGCGGGAGTCGGCAATGAGCAGTTCTTC